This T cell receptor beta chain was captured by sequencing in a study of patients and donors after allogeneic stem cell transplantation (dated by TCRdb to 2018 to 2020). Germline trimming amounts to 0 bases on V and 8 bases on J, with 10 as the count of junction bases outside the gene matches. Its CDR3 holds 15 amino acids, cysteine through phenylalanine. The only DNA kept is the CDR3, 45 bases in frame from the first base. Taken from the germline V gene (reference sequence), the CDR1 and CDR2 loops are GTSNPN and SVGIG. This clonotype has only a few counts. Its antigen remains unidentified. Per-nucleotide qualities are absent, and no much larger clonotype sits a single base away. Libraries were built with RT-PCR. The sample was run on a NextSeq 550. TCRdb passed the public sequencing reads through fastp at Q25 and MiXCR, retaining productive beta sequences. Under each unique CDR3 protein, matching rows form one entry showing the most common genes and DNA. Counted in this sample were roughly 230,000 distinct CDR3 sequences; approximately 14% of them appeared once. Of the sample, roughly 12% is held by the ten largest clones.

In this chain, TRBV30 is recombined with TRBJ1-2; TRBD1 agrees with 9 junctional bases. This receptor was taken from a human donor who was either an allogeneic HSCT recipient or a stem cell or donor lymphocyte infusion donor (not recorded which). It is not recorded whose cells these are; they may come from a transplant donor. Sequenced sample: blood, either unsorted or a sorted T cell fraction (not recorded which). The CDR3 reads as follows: CAWSVQVTGGDGYTF. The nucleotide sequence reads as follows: TGTGCCTGGAGTGTACAGGTCACAGGGGGCGACGGCTACACCTTC.